This T cell receptor beta chain was recovered during a study of technical replicates of blood from four donors. Data came from immunoSEQ multiplex PCR; TCRdb stores just in-frame clones and leaves some out. Of about 69,000 clones in the sample, 80% to 90% are singletons; the top ten hold 4.6%. Sequenced input: PBMCs. This receptor was taken from a human donor in good health. Some clones in this sample may be carry-over from other donors' samples.

For the CDR3, the DNA is TGTGCCAGCAGCCCCCGTGGGGTAGGACAGGCTGGCTACACCTTC. It is translated as CASSPRGVGQAGYTF. This chain uses TRBV9 with TRBJ1-2; TRBD1 matches at 7 bases. Trimming at V came to 4 bases and at J to 7 bases, leaving 13 bases not matched to a gene. The CDR3 is 15 residues long. Germline CDR1 and CDR2: SGDLS and YYNGEE.